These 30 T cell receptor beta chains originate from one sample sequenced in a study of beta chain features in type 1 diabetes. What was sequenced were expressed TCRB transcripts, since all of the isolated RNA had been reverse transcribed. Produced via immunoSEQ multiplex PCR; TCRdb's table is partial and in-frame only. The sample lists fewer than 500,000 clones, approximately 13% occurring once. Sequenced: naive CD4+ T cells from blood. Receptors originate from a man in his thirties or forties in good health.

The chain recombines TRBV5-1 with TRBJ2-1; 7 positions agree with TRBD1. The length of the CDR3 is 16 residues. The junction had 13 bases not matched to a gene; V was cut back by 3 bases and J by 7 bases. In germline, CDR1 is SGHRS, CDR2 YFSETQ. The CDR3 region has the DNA TGCGCCAGCAGCTCCAAAGTGACAGGGAAGAGGAATGAGCAGTTCTTC. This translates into CASSSKVTGKRNEQFF. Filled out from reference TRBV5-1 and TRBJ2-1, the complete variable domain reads KAGVTQTPRYLIKTRGQQVTLSCSPISGHRSVSWYQQTPGQGLQFLFEYFSETQRNKGNFPGRFSGRQFSNSRSEMNVSTLELGDSALYLCASSSKVTGKRNEQFFGPGTRLTVL.

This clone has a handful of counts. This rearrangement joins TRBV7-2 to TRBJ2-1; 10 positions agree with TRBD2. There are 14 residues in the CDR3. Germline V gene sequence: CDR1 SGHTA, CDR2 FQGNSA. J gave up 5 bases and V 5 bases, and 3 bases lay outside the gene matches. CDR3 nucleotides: TGTGCCAGCAGCACCGGGACTAGCGACAATGAGCAGTTCTTC. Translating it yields CASSTGTSDNEQFF. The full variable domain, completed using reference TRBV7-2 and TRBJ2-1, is GAGVSQSPSNKVTEKGKDVELRCDPISGHTALYWYRQSLGQGLEFLIYFQGNSAPDKSGLPSDRFSAERTGGSVSTLTIQRTQQEDSAVYLCASSTGTSDNEQFFGPGTRLTVL.

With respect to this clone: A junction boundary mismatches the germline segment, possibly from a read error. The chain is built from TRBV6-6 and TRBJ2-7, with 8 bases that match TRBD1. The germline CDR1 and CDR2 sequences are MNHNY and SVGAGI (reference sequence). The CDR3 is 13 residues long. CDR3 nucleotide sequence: TGTGCCAGCAGTCAGGGGACAGGCCTTGGATTTCTCTTC. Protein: CASSQGTGLGFLF.

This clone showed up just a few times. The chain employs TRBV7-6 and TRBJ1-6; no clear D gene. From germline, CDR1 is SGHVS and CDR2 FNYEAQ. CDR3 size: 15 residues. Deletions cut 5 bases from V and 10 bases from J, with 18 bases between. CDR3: CASSQTSHTNSPLHF. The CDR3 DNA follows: TGTGCCAGCAGCCAAACCAGCCACACTAACTCACCCCTCCACTTT.

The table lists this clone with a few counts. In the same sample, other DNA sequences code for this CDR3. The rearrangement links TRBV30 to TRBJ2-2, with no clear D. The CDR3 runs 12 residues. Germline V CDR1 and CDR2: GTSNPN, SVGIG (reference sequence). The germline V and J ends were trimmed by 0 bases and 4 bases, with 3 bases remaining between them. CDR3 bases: TGTGCCTGGAGTGTAAGCACCGGGGAGCTGTTTTTT. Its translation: CAWSVSTGELFF.

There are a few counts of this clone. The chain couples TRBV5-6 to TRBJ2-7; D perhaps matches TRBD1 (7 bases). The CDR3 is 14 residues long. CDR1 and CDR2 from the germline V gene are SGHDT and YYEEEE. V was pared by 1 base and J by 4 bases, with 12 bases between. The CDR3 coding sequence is TGTGCCAGCAGCTTGTCGCAGGGGGGTTACGAGCAGTACTTC. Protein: CASSLSQGGYEQYF.

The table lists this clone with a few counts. The CDR3 DNA reads TGTGCCAGCAGCGCCGATGGAAACACCATATATTTT. It translates to CASSADGNTIYF. The chain has TRBV9 and TRBJ1-3; D is undetermined. Trimming left V 3 bases short and J 3 bases short, with 4 bases between. Germline assignment: CDR1 SGDLS and CDR2 YYNGEE. The CDR3 spans 12 residues.

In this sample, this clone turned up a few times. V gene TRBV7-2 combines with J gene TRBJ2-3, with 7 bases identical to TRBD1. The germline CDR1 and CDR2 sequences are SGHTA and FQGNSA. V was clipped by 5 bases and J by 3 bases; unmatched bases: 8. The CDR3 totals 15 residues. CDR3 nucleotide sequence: TGTGCCAGCAGCCCCCAGGGGGAAGGTACAGATACGCAGTATTTT. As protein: CASSPQGEGTDTQYF.

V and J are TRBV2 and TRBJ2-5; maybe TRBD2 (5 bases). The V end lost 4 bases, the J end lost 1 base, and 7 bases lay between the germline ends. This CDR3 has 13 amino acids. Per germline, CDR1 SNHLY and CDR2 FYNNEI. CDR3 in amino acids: CASSGAGQETQYF. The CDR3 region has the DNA TGTGCCAGCAGTGGCGCGGGCCAAGAGACCCAGTACTTC.

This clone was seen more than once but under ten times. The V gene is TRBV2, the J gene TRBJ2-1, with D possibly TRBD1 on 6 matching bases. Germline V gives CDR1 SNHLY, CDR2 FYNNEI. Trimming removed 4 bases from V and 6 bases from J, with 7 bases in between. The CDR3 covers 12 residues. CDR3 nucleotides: TGTGCCAGCAGTGTCAGGGGCAATGAGCAGTTCTTC. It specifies CASSVRGNEQFF. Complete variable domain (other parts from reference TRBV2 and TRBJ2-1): EPEVTQTPSHQVTQMGQEVILRCVPISNHLYFYWYRQILGQKVEFLVSFYNNEISEKSEIFDDQFSVERPDGSNFTLKIRSTKLEDSAMYFCASSVRGNEQFFGPGTRLTVL.

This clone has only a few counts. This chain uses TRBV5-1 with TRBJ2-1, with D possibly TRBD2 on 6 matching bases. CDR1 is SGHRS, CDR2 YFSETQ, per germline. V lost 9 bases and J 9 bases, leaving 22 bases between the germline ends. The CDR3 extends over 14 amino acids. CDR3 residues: CATGTLFGGGEQFF. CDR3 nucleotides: TGCGCCACGGGGACTTTATTTGGAGGCGGTGAGCAGTTCTTC.

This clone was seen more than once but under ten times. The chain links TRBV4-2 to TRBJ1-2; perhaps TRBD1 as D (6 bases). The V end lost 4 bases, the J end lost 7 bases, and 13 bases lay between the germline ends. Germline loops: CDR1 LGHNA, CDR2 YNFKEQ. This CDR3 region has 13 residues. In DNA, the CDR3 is TGTGCCAGCAGCCCTCCGGACAGACCTGGCTACACCTTC. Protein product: CASSPPDRPGYTF.

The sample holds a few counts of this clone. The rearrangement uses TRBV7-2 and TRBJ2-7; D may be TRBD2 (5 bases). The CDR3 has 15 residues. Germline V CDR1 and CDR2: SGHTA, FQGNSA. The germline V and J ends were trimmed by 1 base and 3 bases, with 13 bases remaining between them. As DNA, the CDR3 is TGTGCCAGCAGCTTAGACGCGGGTCGGGTCTACGAGCAGTACTTC. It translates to CASSLDAGRVYEQYF.

The CDR3 is CASGRKQYV. In DNA form, the CDR3 reads TGTGCCAGCGGTAGAAAGCAGTACGTC. This chain uses TRBV7-2 with TRBJ2-7; D not certain. From germline, CDR1 is SGHTA and CDR2 FQGNSA. Trimming left V 8 bases short and J 8 bases short, with 7 bases between. The CDR3 consists of 9 residues.

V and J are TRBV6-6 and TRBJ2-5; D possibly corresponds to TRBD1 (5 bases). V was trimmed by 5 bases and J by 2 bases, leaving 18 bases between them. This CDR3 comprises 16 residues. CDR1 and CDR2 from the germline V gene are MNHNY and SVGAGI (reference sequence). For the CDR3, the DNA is TGTGCCAGCAGTAGGACGACAGTGTTAAGTCAAGAGACCCAGTACTTC. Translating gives CASSRTTVLSQETQYF.

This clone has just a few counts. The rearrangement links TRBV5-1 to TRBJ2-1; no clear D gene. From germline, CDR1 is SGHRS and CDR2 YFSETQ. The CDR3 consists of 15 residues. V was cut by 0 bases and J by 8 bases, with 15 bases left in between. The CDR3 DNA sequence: TGCGCCAGCAGCTTGGTGGGTTCGAATGGGGATGAGCAGTTCTTC. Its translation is CASSLVGSNGDEQFF.

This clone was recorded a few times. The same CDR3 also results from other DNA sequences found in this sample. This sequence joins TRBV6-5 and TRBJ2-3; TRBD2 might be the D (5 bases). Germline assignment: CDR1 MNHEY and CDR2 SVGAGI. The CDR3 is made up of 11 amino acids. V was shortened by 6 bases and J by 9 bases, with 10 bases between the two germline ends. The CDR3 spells CASRNTGTQYF. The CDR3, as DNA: TGTGCCAGCAGGAACACGGGGACGCAGTATTTT.

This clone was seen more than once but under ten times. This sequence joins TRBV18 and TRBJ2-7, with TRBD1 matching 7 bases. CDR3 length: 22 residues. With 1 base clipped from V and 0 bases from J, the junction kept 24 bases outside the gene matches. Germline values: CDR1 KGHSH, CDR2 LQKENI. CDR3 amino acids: CASSPQPGQRNQPFWSSYEQYV. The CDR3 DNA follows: TGTGCCAGCTCACCACAGCCGGGACAGAGAAACCAGCCTTTCTGGAGCTCCTACGAGCAGTACGTC.

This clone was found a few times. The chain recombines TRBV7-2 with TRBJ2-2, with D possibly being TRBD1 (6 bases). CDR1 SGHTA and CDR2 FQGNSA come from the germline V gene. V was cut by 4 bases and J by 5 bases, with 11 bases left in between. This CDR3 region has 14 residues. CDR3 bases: TGTGCCAGCAGCTCTCACAGGGTAACCGGGGAGCTGTTTTTT. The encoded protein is CASSSHRVTGELFF.

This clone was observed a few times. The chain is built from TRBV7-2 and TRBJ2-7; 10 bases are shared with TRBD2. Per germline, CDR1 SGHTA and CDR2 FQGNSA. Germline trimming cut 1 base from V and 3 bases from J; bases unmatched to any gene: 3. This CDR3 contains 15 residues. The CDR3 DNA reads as TGTGCCAGCAGCTTAGTAGCGGGAGGTGTCTACGAGCAGTACGTC. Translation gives CASSLVAGGVYEQYV.

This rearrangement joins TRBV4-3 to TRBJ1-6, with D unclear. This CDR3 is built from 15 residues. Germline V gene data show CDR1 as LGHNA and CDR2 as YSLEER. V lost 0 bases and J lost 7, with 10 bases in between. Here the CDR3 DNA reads TGCGCCAGCAGCCAAGATTTCACCTCCAATTCACCCCTCCACTTT. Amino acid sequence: CASSQDFTSNSPLHF.

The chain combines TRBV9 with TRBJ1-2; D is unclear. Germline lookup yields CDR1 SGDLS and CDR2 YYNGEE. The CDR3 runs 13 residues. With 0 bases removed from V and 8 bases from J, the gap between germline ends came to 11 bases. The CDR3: CASSVEYSSGYTF. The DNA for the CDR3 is TGTGCCAGCAGCGTAGAATACAGCTCGGGCTACACCTTC.

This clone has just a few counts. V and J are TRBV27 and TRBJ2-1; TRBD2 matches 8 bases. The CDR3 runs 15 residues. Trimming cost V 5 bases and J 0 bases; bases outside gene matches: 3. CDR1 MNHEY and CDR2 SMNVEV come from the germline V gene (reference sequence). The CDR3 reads CASSPRGGSYNEQFF. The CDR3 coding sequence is TGTGCCAGCAGTCCCCGGGGGGGCTCCTACAATGAGCAGTTCTTC.

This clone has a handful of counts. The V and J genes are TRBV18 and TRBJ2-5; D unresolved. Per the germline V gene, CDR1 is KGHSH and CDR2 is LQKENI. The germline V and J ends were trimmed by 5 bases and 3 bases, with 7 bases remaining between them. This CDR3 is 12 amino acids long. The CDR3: CASSSREETQYF. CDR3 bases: TGTGCCAGCTCATCAAGGGAAGAGACCCAGTACTTC.

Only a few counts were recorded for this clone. In DNA form, the CDR3 reads TGTGCCAGCAGCACCCCAGGAGAGACCCAGTACTTC. Protein: CASSTPGETQYF. V is TRBV21-1 and J is TRBJ2-5; the table's D call of TRBD1 was not tested on the DNA. TRBV21-1 is termed a pseudogene. CDR3 length equals 12 residues.

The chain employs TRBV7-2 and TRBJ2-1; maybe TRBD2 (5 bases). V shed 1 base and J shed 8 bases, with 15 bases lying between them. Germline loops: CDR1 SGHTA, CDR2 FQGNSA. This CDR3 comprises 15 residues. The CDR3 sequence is CASSLDPGLYYEQFF. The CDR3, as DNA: TGTGCCAGCAGCTTAGACCCCGGACTGTATTATGAGCAGTTCTTC.

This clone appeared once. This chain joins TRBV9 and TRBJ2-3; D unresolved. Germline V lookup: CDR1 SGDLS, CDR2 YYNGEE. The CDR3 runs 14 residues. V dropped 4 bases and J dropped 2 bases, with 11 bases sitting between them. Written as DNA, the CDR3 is TGTGCCAGCAGCCGGGCCCCTCTCACAGATACGCAGTATTTT. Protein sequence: CASSRAPLTDTQYF.

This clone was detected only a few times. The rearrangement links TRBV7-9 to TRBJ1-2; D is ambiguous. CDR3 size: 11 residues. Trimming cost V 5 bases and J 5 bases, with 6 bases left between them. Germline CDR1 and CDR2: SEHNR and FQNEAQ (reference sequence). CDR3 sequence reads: CASSPEYGYTF. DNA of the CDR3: TGTGCCAGCAGCCCTGAGTATGGCTACACCTTC. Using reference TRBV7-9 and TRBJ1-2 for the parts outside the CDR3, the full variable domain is DTGVSQNPRHKITKRGQNVTFRCDPISEHNRLYWYRQTLGQGPEFLTYFQNEAQLEKSRLLSDRFSAERPKGSFSTLEIQRTEQGDSAMYLCASSPEYGYTFGSGTRLTVV.

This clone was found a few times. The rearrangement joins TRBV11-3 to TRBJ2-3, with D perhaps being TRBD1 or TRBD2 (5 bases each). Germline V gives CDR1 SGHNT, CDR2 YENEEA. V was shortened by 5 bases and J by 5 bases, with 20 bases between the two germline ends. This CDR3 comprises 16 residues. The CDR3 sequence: CASSPRDGVRGDTQYF. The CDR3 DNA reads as TGTGCCAGCAGCCCAAGGGACGGGGTCCGTGGAGATACGCAGTATTTT.

The CDR3 spells CASSQFGSGSTGELFF. CDR3 DNA sequence: TGTGCCAGCAGCCAATTTGGGAGCGGGAGCACCGGGGAGCTGTTTTTT. The rearrangement links TRBV14 to TRBJ2-2, with 8 bases fitting TRBD2. The length of the CDR3 is 16 residues. The V segment lost 2 bases and the J segment 4 bases; nucleotides outside the gene matches: 6. Germline loops: CDR1 SGHDN, CDR2 FVKESK.